These T cell receptor beta chains were read from a single sample in a study of cytomegalovirus exposure and HLA in healthy donors. This table comes from immunoSEQ multiplex PCR, and its TCRdb copy is limited to in-frame clones, with some not included. The data show 150,000 to 200,000 clones, with 84% seen just once and roughly 7% held by the top ten. What was sequenced was PBMCs. These receptors came from a man between 18 and 29 years old in good health and CMV-seropositive. The CDR3 runs from the conserved cysteine through the conserved F or W. The D gene is left open where the match is weak. The size field is filled for only some rows; it gives once, few, many or a size class.

J	size	V	D	CDR3	DNA
TRBJ1-2	.	TRBV5-6	TRBD1	CASSAPGTGAGYTF	TGTGCCAGCAGCGCCCCCGGGACAGGGGCTGGCTACACCTTC
TRBJ1-5	.	TRBV19	.	CASSIARQVVGQPQHF	TGTGCCAGTAGTATAGCTCGACAGGTCGTGGGACAGCCCCAGCATTTT
TRBJ2-5	.	TRBV13	TRBD2	CASTYGTSGSQETQYF	TGTGCCAGCACCTACGGGACTAGCGGGAGTCAGGAGACCCAGTACTTC
TRBJ2-3	.	TRBV9	.	CASMRENTDTQYF	TGTGCCAGCATGCGGGAAAACACAGATACGCAGTATTTT
TRBJ1-1	.	TRBV29-1	TRBD1	CSVEILGTVREAFF	TGCAGCGTTGAAATACTCGGGACAGTACGGGAAGCTTTCTTT
TRBJ2-7	.	TRBV6-6	TRBD1	CASSYRGLYEQYF	TGTGCCAGCAGCTACAGGGGGCTCTACGAGCAGTACTTC
TRBJ1-4	few	TRBV15	.	CATSREGLMEKLFF	TGTGCCACCAGCAGAGAGGGGCTAATGGAAAAACTGTTTTTT
TRBJ2-7	.	TRBV10-3	.	CAIRTQAYEQYF	TGTGCCATCAGGACGCAGGCCTACGAGCAGTACTTC
TRBJ1-2	.	TRBV6-5	.	CASSYSGANYGYTF	TGTGCCAGCAGTTACTCAGGAGCTAACTATGGCTACACCTTC
TRBJ1-4	.	TRBV11-2	.	CASSHNRRGEKLFF	TGTGCCAGCAGCCATAACCGTCGGGGGGAAAAACTGTTTTTT
TRBJ2-1	.	TRBV29-1	TRBD1	CSTRQGGNNEQFF	TGCAGCACTAGACAGGGGGGTAACAATGAGCAGTTCTTC
TRBJ1-5	.	TRBV19	TRBD1	CASSLGTGGGQPQHF	TGTGCCAGTAGTCTGGGGACAGGGGGTGGTCAGCCCCAGCATTTT
TRBJ1-5	once	TRBV2	.	CASSEGAGVGQPQHF	TGTGCCAGCAGTGAAGGAGCAGGCGTCGGACAGCCCCAGCATTTT
TRBJ2-3	.	TRBV5-1	TRBD1	CASSLRDRGAEGADTQYF	TGCGCCAGCAGCTTACGGGACAGGGGAGCCGAGGGGGCAGATACGCAGTATTTT
TRBJ1-1	.	TRBV11-2	.	CASSPQGSGTEAFF	TGTGCCAGCAGCCCCCAGGGGAGCGGTACTGAAGCTTTCTTT
TRBJ2-3	.	TRBV6-4	.	CASRGSGSTDTQYF	TGTGCCAGCAGGGGCAGCGGGAGCACAGATACGCAGTATTTT
TRBJ2-3	.	TRBV18	TRBD2	CASSPLFGTSGTDTQYF	TGTGCCAGCTCACCACTATTCGGGACTAGCGGCACAGATACGCAGTATTTT
TRBJ2-7	.	TRBV13	TRBD2	CASSSILAGVPYEQYF	TGTGCCAGCAGCTCTATACTAGCGGGAGTCCCCTACGAGCAGTACTTC
TRBJ2-1	once	TRBV7-6	TRBD1	CASSSDRDEQFF	TGTGCCAGCAGCTCTGACAGGGATGAGCAGTTCTTC
TRBJ2-7	once	TRBV4-3	.	CASSQETAGAPYYEQYF	TGCGCCAGCAGCCAAGAAACGGCGGGGGCCCCTTACTACGAGCAGTACTTC
TRBJ2-5	.	TRBV9	TRBD2	CASSVELAGGLGETQYF	TGTGCCAGCAGCGTAGAACTAGCGGGAGGGTTGGGGGAGACCCAGTACTTC
TRBJ1-1	.	TRBV27	.	CASKTGLNTEAFF	TGTGCCAGCAAAACTGGGCTGAACACTGAAGCTTTCTTT
TRBJ2-7	few	TRBV4-3	TRBD2	CASSQDPSGSSYEQYF	TGCGCCAGCAGCCAAGATCCCAGCGGGAGTTCCTACGAGCAGTACTTC
TRBJ1-3	.	TRBV19	TRBD1	CASKTGSGNTIYF	TGTGCCAGTAAGACAGGGTCTGGAAACACCATATATTTT
TRBJ1-4	.	TRBV4-1	TRBD1	CASSQDSGQATNEKLFF	TGCGCCAGCAGCCAAGATAGTGGACAGGCAACTAATGAAAAACTGTTTTTT
TRBJ1-1	.	TRBV28	.	CASSPGQWNTEAFF	TGTGCCAGCAGTCCGGGTCAATGGAACACTGAAGCTTTCTTT
TRBJ1-2	few	TRBV5-1	TRBD1	CASSPGDREGYTF	TGCGCCAGCAGCCCCGGAGACAGGGAAGGCTACACCTTC
TRBJ2-7	.	TRBV11-2	.	CASSTGQIYEQYF	TGTGCCAGCAGCACCGGACAGATCTACGAGCAGTACTTC
TRBJ1-1	.	TRBV4-2	TRBD1	CASSHDPGQGQTEAFF	TGTGCCAGCAGCCATGATCCCGGACAGGGTCAAACTGAAGCTTTCTTT